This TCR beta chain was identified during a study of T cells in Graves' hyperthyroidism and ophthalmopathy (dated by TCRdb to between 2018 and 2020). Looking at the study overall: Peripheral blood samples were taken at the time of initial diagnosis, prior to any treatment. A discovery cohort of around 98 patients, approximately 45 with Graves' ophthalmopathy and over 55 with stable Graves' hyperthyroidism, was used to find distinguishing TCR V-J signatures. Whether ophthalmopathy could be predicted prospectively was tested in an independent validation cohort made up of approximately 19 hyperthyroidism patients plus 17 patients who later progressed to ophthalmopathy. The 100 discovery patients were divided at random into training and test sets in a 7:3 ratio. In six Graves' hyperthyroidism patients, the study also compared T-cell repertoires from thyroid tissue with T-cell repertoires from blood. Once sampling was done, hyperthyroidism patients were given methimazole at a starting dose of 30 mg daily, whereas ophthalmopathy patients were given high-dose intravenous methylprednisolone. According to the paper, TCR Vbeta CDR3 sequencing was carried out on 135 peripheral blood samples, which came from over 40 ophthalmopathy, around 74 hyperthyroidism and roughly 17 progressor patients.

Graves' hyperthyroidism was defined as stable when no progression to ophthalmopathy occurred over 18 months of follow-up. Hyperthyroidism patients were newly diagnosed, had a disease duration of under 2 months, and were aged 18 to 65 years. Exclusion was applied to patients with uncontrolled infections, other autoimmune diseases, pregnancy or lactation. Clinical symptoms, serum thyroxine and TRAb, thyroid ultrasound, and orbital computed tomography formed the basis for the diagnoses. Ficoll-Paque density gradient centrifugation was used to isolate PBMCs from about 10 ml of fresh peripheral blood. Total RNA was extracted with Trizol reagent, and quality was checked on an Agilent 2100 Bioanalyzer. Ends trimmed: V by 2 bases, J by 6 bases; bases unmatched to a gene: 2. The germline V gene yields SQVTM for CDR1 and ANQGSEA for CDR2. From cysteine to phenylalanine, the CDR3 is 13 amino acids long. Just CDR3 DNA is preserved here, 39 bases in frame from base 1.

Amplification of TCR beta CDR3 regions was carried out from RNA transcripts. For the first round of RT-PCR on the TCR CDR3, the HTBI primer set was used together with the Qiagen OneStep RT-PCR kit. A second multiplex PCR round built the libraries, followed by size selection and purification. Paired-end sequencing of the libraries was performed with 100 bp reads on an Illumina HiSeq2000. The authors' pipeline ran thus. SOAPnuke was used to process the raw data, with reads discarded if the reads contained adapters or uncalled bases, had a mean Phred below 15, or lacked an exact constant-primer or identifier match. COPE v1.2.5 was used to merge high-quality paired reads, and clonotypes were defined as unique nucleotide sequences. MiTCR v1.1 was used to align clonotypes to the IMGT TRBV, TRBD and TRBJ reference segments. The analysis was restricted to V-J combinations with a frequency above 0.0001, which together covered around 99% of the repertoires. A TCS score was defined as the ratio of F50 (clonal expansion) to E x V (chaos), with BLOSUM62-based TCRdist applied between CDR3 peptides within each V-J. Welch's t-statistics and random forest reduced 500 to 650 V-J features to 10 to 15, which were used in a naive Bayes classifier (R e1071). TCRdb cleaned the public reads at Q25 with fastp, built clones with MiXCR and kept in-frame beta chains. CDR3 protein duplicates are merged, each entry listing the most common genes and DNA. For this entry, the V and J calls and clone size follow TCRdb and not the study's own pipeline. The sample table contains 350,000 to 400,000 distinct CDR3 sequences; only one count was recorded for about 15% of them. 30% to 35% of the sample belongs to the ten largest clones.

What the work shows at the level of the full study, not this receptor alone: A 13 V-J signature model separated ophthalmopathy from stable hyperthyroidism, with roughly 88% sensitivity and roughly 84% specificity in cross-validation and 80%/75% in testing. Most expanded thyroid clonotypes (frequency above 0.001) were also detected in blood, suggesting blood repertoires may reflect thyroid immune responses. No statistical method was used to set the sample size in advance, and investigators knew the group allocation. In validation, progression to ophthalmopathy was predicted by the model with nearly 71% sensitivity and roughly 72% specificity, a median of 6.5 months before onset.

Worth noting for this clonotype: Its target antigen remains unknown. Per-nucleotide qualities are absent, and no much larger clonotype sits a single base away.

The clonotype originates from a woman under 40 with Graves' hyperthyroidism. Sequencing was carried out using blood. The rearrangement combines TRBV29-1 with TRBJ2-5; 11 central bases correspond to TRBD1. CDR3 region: CSVEKDRGQTQYF. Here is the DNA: TGCAGCGTTGAAAAGGACAGGGGGCAGACCCAGTACTTC. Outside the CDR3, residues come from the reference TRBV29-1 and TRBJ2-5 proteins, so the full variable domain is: SAVISQKPSRDICQRGTSLTIQCQVDSQVTMMFWYRQQPGQSLTLIATANQGSEATYESGFVIDKFPISRPNLTFSTLTVSNMSPEDSSIYLCSVEKDRGQTQYFGPGTRLLVL.